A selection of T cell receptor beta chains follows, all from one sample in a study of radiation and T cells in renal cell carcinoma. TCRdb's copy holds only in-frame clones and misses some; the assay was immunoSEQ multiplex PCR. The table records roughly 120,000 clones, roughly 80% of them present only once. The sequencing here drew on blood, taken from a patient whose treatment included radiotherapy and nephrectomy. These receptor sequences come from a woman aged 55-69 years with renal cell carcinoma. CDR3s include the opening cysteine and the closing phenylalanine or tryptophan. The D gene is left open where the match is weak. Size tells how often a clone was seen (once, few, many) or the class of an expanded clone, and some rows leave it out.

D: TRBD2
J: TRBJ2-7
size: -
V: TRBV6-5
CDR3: CASSYPDGGREQYF
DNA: TGTGCCAGCAGTTACCCCGACGGGGGGAGGGAGCAGTACTTC

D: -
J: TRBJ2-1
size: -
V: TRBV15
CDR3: CATSYQREWGRGEQFF
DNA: TGTGCCACCAGCTATCAACGGGAATGGGGGCGAGGTGAGCAGTTCTTC

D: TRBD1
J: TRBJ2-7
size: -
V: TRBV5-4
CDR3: CASSSTGQGAREQYF
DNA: TGTGCCAGCAGCTCTACTGGACAGGGGGCAAGGGAGCAGTACTTC

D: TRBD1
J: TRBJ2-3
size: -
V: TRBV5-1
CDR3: CASSLTGGSDTQYF
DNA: TGCGCCAGCAGCTTGACAGGGGGCTCAGATACGCAGTATTTT

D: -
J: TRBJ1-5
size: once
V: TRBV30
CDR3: CAWSVGVRQPQHF
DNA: TGTGCCTGGAGTGTAGGGGTGAGGCAGCCCCAGCATTTT

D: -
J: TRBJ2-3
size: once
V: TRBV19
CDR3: CASSPGVVSDTQYF
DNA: TGTGCCAGTAGTCCAGGAGTCGTATCAGATACGCAGTATTTT

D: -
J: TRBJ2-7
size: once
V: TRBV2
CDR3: CASIRLKGTYEQYF
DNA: TGTGCCAGCATCCGTTTGAAGGGAACCTACGAGCAGTACTTC

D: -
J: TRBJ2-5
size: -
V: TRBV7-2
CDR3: CASSPQGGRERGTQYF
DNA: TGTGCCAGCAGCCCACAAGGGGGGCGGGAGAGGGGGACCCAGTACTTC

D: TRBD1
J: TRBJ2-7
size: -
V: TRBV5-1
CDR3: CASSTSPGQGSLFPEQYF
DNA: TGCGCCAGCAGCACCTCCCCGGGACAGGGCTCCCTTTTCCCCGAGCAGTACTTC

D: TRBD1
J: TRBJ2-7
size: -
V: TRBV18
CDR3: CASSQLGQGSTYEQYF
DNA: TGTGCCAGCTCACAGTTGGGACAGGGAAGCACCTACGAGCAGTACTTC

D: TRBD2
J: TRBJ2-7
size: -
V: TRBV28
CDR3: CASGVAGGLSHEQYF
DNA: TGTGCCAGCGGGGTAGCGGGGGGGCTGAGCCACGAGCAGTACTTC

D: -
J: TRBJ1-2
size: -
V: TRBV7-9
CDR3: CASSLRGGNGYTF
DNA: TGTGCCAGCAGCTTACGAGGAGGGAATGGCTACACCTTC

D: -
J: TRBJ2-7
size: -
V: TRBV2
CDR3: CASQWGYSYEQYF
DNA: TGTGCCAGCCAGTGGGGTTACTCCTACGAGCAGTACTTC

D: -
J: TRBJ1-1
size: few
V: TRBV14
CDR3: CASSQVGRNTEAFF
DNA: TGTGCCAGCAGCCAGGTTGGGCGGAACACTGAAGCTTTCTTT

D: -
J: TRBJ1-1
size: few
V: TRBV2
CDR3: CASSDGLTEAFF
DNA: TGTGCCAGCAGTGATGGGTTGACTGAAGCTTTCTTT

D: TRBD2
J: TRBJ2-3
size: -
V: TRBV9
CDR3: CASSVVPSGGGSDTQYF
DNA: TGTGCCAGCAGCGTAGTCCCTAGCGGGGGGGGATCAGATACGCAGTATTTT

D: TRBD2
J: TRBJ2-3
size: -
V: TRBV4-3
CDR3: CASSSTSGTHLSTDTQYF
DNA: TGCGCCAGCAGCTCGACTAGCGGGACCCATTTAAGCACAGATACGCAGTATTTT

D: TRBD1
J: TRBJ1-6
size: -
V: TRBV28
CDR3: CASRIPGGPNSPLHF
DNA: TGTGCCAGCAGGATACCAGGGGGACCTAATTCACCCCTCCACTTT

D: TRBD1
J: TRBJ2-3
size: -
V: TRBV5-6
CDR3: CASRWRTGGLGDTQYF
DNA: TGTGCCAGCAGATGGCGGACAGGGGGACTTGGAGATACGCAGTATTTT

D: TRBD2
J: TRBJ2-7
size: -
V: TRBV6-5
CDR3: CASSERGRRTYEQYF
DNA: TGTGCCAGCAGCGAGCGGGGACGGAGGACCTACGAGCAGTACTTC

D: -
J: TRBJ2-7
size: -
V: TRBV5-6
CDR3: CASSLYFNYEQYF
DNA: TGTGCCAGCAGCTTGTACTTCAACTACGAGCAGTACTTC

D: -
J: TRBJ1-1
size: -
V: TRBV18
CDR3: CASSLGQYTEAFF
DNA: TGTGCCAGCTCACTAGGACAGTACACTGAAGCTTTCTTT

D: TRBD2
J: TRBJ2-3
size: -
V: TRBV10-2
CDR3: CASSGLAGGPDTQYF
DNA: TGCGCCAGCAGCGGACTAGCGGGGGGGCCAGATACGCAGTATTTT

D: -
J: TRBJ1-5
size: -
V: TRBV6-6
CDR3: CASTTGIRQPQHF
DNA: TGTGCCAGCACTACCGGAATACGGCAGCCCCAGCATTTT

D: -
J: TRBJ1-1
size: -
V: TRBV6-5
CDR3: CASSYGGTLNTEAFF
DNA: TGTGCCAGCAGTTATGGGGGGACATTAAACACTGAAGCTTTCTTT

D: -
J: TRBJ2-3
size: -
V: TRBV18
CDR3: CASSPAEQPTDTQYF
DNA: TGTGCCAGCTCACCAGCAGAGCAGCCGACAGATACGCAGTATTTT

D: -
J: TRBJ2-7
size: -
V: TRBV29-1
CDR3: CSVEVGGLPYEQYF
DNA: TGCAGCGTTGAAGTCGGAGGGCTGCCCTACGAGCAGTACTTC

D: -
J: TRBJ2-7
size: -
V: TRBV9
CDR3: CASSTEGGWNYEQYF
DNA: TGTGCCAGCAGCACCGAGGGGGGTTGGAACTACGAGCAGTACTTC

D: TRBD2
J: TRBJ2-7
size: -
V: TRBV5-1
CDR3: CASSLAGGRGSSYEQYF
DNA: TGCGCCAGCAGCTTGGCCGGCGGGCGGGGGAGCTCCTACGAGCAGTACTTC

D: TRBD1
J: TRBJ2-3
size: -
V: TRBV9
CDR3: CASSGTGQSTDTQYF
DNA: TGTGCCAGCAGCGGGACGGGACAGTCTACAGATACGCAGTATTTT

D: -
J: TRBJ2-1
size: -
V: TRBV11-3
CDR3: CASSLGKPYNEQFF
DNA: TGTGCCAGCAGCTTGGGCAAACCCTACAATGAGCAGTTCTTC

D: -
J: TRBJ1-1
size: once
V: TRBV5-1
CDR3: CASSSGTPGYEAFF
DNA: TGCGCCAGCAGCTCCGGGACACCTGGATATGAAGCTTTCTTT

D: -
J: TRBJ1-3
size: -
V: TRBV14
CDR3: CASSQVGTGNTIYF
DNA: TGTGCCAGCAGCCAAGTCGGGACTGGAAACACCATATATTTT

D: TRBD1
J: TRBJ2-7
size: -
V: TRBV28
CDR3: CASSTGTGYPYEQYF
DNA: TGTGCCAGCAGTACGGGGACAGGGTATCCCTACGAGCAGTACTTC

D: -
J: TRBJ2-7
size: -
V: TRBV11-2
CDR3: CASSSPRAQRSYEQYF
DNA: TGTGCCAGCAGCTCCCCCCGAGCCCAGCGGTCCTACGAGCAGTACTTC

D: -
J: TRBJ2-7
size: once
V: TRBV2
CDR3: CASNDRRGSYEQYF
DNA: TGTGCCAGCAACGATAGAAGGGGATCATACGAGCAGTACTTC

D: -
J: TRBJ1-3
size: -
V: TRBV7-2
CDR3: CPIPIQGLSGNTIYF
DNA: TGTCCTATTCCGATACAGGGTCTGTCTGGAAACACCATATATTTT

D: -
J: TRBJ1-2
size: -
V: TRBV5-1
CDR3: CASKEAGTEYGYTF
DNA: TGCGCCAGCAAGGAGGCCGGGACGGAGTATGGCTACACCTTC

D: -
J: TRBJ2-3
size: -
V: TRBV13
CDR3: CASSLWDNTDTQYF
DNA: TGTGCCAGCAGCTTGTGGGACAACACAGATACGCAGTATTTT

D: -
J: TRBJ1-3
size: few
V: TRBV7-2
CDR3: CASSQKVPSSGNTIYF
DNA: TGTGCCAGCAGTCAAAAGGTCCCGAGCTCTGGAAACACCATATATTTT

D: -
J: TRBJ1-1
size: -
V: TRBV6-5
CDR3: CASSTMNTEAFF
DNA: TGTGCCAGCAGTACTATGAACACTGAAGCTTTCTTT

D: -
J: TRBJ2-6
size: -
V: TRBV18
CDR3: CASSPLETSGANVLTF
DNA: TGTGCCAGCTCACCACTCGAGACCTCTGGGGCCAACGTCCTGACTTTC

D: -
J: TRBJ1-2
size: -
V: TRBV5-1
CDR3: CASSLDAGASSNYGYTF
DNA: TGCGCCAGCAGCTTGGACGCGGGGGCCTCATCTAACTATGGCTACACCTTC

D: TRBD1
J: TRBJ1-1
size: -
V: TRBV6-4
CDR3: CATRGTEAFF
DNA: TGTGCCACCAGGGGGACCGAAGCTTTCTTT

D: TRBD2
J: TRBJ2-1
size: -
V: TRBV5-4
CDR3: CASSLMRGGVYNEQFF
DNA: TGTGCCAGCAGCCTAATGCGGGGGGGAGTTTACAATGAGCAGTTCTTC

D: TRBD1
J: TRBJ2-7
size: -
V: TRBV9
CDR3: CASSVSDRGHYEQYF
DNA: TGTGCCAGCAGCGTCTCGGACAGGGGACACTACGAGCAGTACTTC

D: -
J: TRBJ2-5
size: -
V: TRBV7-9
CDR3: CASSLGGFQETQYF
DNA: TGTGCCAGCAGCTTAGGAGGGTTCCAAGAGACCCAGTACTTC

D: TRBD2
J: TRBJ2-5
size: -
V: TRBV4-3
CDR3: CASSQVGGSGRSLGRETQYF
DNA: TGCGCCAGCAGCCAAGTCGGTGGGAGCGGGAGGTCCTTAGGGAGAGAGACCCAGTACTTC

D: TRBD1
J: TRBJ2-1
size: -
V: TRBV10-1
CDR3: CASSVQGYNEQFF
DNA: TGCGCCAGCAGTGTACAGGGGTACAATGAGCAGTTCTTC

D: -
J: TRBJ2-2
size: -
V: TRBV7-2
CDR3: CASSLGQPGGELFF
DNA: TGTGCCAGCAGCTTAGGCCAGCCCGGCGGGGAGCTGTTTTTT

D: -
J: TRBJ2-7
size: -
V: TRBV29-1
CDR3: CSVEKGMGGEQYF
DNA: TGCAGCGTTGAAAAGGGGATGGGTGGGGAGCAGTACTTC

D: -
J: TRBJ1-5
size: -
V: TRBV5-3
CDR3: CARSFGSQNYSNQPQHF
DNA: TGTGCCAGAAGCTTTGGTTCTCAGAATTATAGCAATCAGCCCCAGCATTTT

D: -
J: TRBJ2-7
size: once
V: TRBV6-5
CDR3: CASSRRNEQYF
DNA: TGTGCCAGCAGCCGACGCAACGAGCAGTACTTC

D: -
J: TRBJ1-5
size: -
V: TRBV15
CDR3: CATSRGDRGNQPQHF
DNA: TGTGCCACCAGCAGAGGAGACAGAGGCAATCAGCCCCAGCATTTT

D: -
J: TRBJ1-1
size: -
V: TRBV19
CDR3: CASSIGLTEAFF
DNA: TGTGCCAGTAGTATAGGGCTAACTGAAGCTTTCTTT